Below, one T cell receptor beta chain is given with its context. This receptor's antigen is unknown. No base qualities exist here, and no much larger clone lies one base off it. This record comes from a study of OX40 agonist ivuxolimab in advanced cancers. Some background on the complete study: Ivuxolimab was an agonistic, fully human IgG2 monoclonal antibody directed against OX40 (CD134), a costimulatory receptor. Intravenous ivuxolimab was administered to patients every 2 weeks at six dose levels: 0.01, 0.1, 0.3, 1.5, 3 and 10 mg/kg. Of the 50 to 55 patients in dose escalation, about 20 had hepatocellular carcinoma, about 15 had melanoma, 9 had renal cell carcinoma and 9 had head and neck cancer. In the dose-escalation cohort, 82.7% of patients were male, and the mean age was about 55 years, with a range of about 23 to 85. Patients were allowed to have had prior anti-PD-1, anti-PD-L1 or anti-CTLA-4 therapy, and roughly 40% of the dose-escalation patients had previously received checkpoint inhibitors. Three dose-escalation patients achieved partial responses, one with hepatocellular carcinoma and two with cutaneous melanoma. The point of sequencing TCRbeta in the periphery was to test whether ivuxolimab changed TCR sequence diversity and drove clonal T-cell expansion. The monotherapy dose-escalation portion (N of about 49 patients) of the phase I ivuxolimab trial is reported in the paper. Broader findings and caveats from the paper: Low levels of normalized T-cell clonal expansion were also shown by some nonresponding patients. In the 0.1-3.0 mg/kg groups, partial responders were among the patients with the lowest normalized peripheral clonal expansion, particularly in CD8+ T cells. At doses of 0.1 to 3.0 mg/kg, clonal expansion of both CD4+ and CD8+ blood T cells was observed from baseline to week 6. The antigen specificity of the peripheral T cells that underwent clonal expansion was not determined. After ivuxolimab, expanded clones were on average more numerous among CD8+ T cells than among CD4+ T cells.

Genomic DNA was extracted from sorted cells for sequencing of the TCRbeta CDR3 region. The immunoSEQ Assay was used for sequencing of TCRbeta CDR3 regions. Drawn from immuneACCESS, this table holds only the in-frame rearrangements with V and J called that TCRdb kept. Clones are partly lost; checked studies trace under half to an unresolved V gene and leave the rest unexplained. This sample has roughly 100,000 clones in its table, and around nine tenths of those were observed once. The ten largest make up around 1.6% of the sample. The trial excluded patients who had a history of autoimmune disease or who were on systemic immunosuppression. Peripheral blood for TCR sequencing was collected from all dose cohorts at baseline, on cycle 4 day 1, and on cycle 7 day 1. Samples were obtained from an open-label, multicenter, first-in-human phase I dose-escalation trial of ivuxolimab. Adults with locally advanced or metastatic melanoma, renal cell, hepatocellular, or head and neck squamous cell carcinoma were enrolled in the trial. CD4+ and CD8+ T cells were sorted separately from peripheral blood before TCR sequencing.

The CDR3 holds 14 amino acids from the cysteine to the phenylalanine. CDR3 DNA is the only sequence kept; it has 42 bases, read in frame from the first base. The germline V gene supplies CDR1 SGHRS and CDR2 YFSETQ. V trim: 4 bases; J trim: 6 bases; unmatched bases: 6. The sequence was obtained from an adult with an advanced solid tumor such as melanoma, head and neck, liver or kidney cancer. The rearrangement combines TRBV5-1 with TRBJ1-2; TRBD1 fits 10 bases in the junction. Sequenced here: CD4+ or CD8+ T cells sorted from blood, sampled in a trial of the OX40 agonist ivuxolimab. The CDR3 here reads CASSPDRGFDGYTF. The DNA is as follows: TGCGCCAGCAGCCCGGACAGGGGGTTTGATGGCTACACCTTC.